This T cell receptor beta chain was observed in a study of graft-versus-host responses after intestinal transplantation. Across the whole study: In this cohort, recipients had multivisceral, liver-intestinal, or isolated intestinal transplants. Points from the study as a whole: Individuals who had graft-donor T cell macrochimerism had allografts that showed high graft-versus-host to host-versus-graft clonal ratios.

As concerns this clone: No antigen is known for it.

Libraries were prepared by immunoSEQ multiplex PCR; TCRdb keeps only in-frame clonotypes and omits some of them. The sample includes roughly 40,000 clones, roughly 91% of them seen just once. V trimming: 2 bases; J trimming: 5 bases; junction bases outside the gene matches: 8. Germline V CDR1 and CDR2: MGHRA, YSYEKL. The CDR3 length is 16 residues. This TCR derives from a human patient who received an intestinal transplant, so some T cells may come from the graft donor. The sample was PBMCs, taken approximately 270 days after transplant. The chain combines TRBV4-1 with TRBJ1-4, with TRBD1 matching 7 bases. CDR3 DNA: TGCGCCAGCAGCCAACTGGGACAGCGATTAAATGAAAAACTGTTTTTT. This codes for CASSQLGQRLNEKLFF.